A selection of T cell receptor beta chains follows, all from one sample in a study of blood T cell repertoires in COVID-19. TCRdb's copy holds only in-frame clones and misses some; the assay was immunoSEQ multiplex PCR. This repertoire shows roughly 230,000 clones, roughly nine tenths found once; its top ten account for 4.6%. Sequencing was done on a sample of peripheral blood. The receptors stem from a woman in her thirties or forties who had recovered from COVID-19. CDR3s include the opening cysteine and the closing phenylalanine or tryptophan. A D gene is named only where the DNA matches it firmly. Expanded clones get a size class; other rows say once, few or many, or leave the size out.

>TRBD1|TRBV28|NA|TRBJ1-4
TGTGCCAGCAGTTTAGTGGGACAGGGACCTGAAAAACTGTTTTTT
CASSLVGQGPEKLFF
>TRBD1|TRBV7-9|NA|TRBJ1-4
TGTGCCAGCAGCTTAAGGGACAGGGGGATTTACGCAACTAATGAAAAACTGTTTTTT
CASSLRDRGIYATNEKLFF
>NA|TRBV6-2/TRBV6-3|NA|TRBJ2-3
TGTGCCAGCAGTTACTCGACTGGAGATACGCAGTATTTT
CASSYSTGDTQYF
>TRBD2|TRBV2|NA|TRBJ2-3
TGTGCCAACCTAGCGGGGGGTCGGACAGATACGCAGTATTTT
CANLAGGRTDTQYF
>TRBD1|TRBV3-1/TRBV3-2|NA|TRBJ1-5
TGTGCCAGCAGCCCAGGGACAGCTAGCAATCAGCCCCAGCATTTT
CASSPGTASNQPQHF
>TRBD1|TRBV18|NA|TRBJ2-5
TGTGCCAGCTCAAGGGACAGAGAAGAGACCCAGTACTTC
CASSRDREETQYF
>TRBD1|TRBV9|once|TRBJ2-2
TGTGCCAGCAGCCCCAGCGACAGGGGGGCGAACACCGGGGAGCTGTTTTTT
CASSPSDRGANTGELFF
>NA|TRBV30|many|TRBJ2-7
TGTGCCTGGCGAAGGAGAGGCACTTACGAGCAGTACTTC
CAWRRRGTYEQYF
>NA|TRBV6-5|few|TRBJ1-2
TGTGCCAGCAGTTGGGCCACAGGGTACTATGGCTACACCTTC
CASSWATGYYGYTF
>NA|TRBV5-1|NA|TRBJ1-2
TGCGCCAGCAGCTTGAGCGTAGGAACAGGACGTAACTATGGCTACACCTTC
CASSLSVGTGRNYGYTF
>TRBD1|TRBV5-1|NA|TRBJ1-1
TGCGCCAGCAGCGAAAGACAGGGTGGCGGCACTGAAGCTTTCTTT
CASSERQGGGTEAFF
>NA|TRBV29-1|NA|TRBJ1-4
TGCAGCGTTGAAGGTACTAGTAGCGAAAAACTGTTTTTT
CSVEGTSSEKLFF
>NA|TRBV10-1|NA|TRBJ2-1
TGCGCCAGCAGTGATTGGGCGAGCTCCTACAATGAGCAGTTCTTC
CASSDWASSYNEQFF
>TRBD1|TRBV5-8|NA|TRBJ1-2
TGTGCCAGCAGCTTGGGGGTACAGGGGACGCGAGGGGGCTACACCTTC
CASSLGVQGTRGGYTF
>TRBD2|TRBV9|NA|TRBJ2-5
TGTGCCAGCAGCGTGCGGGAGGGGAGCGGCGAGACCCAGTACTTC
CASSVREGSGETQYF
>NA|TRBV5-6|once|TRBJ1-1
TGTGCCAGCAGCTTGGGGTGGGAGACTGAAGCTTTCTTT
CASSLGWETEAFF
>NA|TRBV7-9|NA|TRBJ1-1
TGTGCCAGCAGTACTGGACAACCGAACACTGAAGCTTTCTTT
CASSTGQPNTEAFF